This T cell receptor (beta chain) was found in a study of neurological immune-mediated disorders. Germline V gives CDR1 SGHTA, CDR2 FQGNSA. Trimming cost V 2 bases and J 3 bases, with 10 bases left between them. CDR3 length: 15 residues. Using its own MiXCR run on the 5' RACE reads, TCRdb lists one record per CDR3 protein. The table has 75,000 to 95,000 distinct CDR3 sequences, 15% to 20% seen once. This clonotype has a count of ten or more. This TCR was recovered from a woman aged 40 to 49 in good health. This rearrangement joins TRBV7-2 to TRBJ1-4; no firm D call. Material for sequencing was PBMCs. The CDR3 DNA reads TGTGCCAGCAGCTTATTTAAACAAGCTAATGAAAAACTGTTTTTT. Protein sequence: CASSLFKQANEKLFF.